This T cell receptor beta chain was sequenced for a study of control samples from healthy donors and cancer patients. The data were produced by immunoSEQ multiplex PCR, yet TCRdb's version contains in-frame clones alone and is incomplete. The data contain over 85,000 clones, 85% to 90% of them singletons. The length of the CDR3 is 15 residues. V was trimmed by 0 bases and J by 5 bases, leaving 10 bases between them. CDR1 and CDR2 from the germline V gene are SGHNT and YENEEA. The J gene is TRBJ2-2, the V gene TRBV11-3, with D uncertain. This sequence originates from a woman aged 60-75 years with lung cancer. Sequenced material: PBMCs. CDR3 residues: CASSLDSARTGELFF. Written as DNA, the CDR3 is TGTGCCAGCAGCTTAGACTCGGCGAGGACCGGGGAGCTGTTTTTT.